The source of this T cell receptor beta chain is a study of control samples from healthy donors and cancer patients (TCRdb year 2020). Library construction relied on the immunoSEQ multiplex PCR assay. Imported from immuneACCESS, the table was reduced by TCRdb to in-frame sequences with V and J called. These copies leave out some clones; in studies compared against another copy, an unresolved V gene accounts for under half, and the cause of the remainder is not known. In this sample the table shows some 130,000 clones, about 92% of which occur a single time. Roughly 2.1% of the sample is in the top ten clones. As concerns this clone: It lacks a known antigen. Within one base of it there is no much larger clone, and no base qualities were kept.

The germline V gene (reference sequence) supplies CDR1 SEHNR and CDR2 FQNEAQ. The CDR3 holds 14 amino acids from the cysteine to the phenylalanine. The kept DNA is CDR3 alone, 42 bases in frame from the first base. The V end gives up 5 bases and the J end 0 bases, leaving 2 bases in the junction not matched to a gene. The chain uses TRBV7-9 and TRBJ2-3; 7 bases in the junction line up with TRBD1. The clonotype originates from a woman in her forties or fifties in good health. The sample comprised blood. In nucleotide form, the sequence is TGTGCCAGCAGCAACAGGGGAAGCACAGATACGCAGTATTTT. Translated, it reads CASSNRGSTDTQYF.